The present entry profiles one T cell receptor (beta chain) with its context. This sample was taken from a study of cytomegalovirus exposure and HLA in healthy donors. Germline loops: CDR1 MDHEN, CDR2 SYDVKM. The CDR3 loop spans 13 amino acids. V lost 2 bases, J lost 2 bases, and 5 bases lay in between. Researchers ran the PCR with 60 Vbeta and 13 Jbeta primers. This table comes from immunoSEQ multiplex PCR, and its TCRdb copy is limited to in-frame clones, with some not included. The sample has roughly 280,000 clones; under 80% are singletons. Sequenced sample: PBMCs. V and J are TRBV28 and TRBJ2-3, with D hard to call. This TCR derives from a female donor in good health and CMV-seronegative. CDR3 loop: CASSLQSTDTQYF. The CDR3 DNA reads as TGTGCCAGCAGTTTACAGTCCACAGATACGCAGTATTTT.